The 21 T cell receptor beta chains in this list originate from one sample, sequenced in a study of cytomegalovirus exposure and HLA in healthy donors. The primer mix had 60 Vbeta and 13 Jbeta primers. Data came from immunoSEQ multiplex PCR; TCRdb stores just in-frame clones and leaves some out. The repertoire holds over 150,000 clones, with about 85% as singletons. What was sequenced was PBMCs. Every receptor here comes from a man aged 25 to 45 in good health and CMV-seropositive.

The CDR3 reads CASSSWTGVYGYTF. The CDR3, as DNA: TGTGCCAGCAGCTCCTGGACAGGGGTGTATGGCTACACCTTC. The chain links TRBV5-6 to TRBJ1-2, with 9 bases identical to TRBD1. This CDR3 contains 14 residues. Germline V gene lookup returns CDR1 SGHDT and CDR2 YYEEEE. After removal of 3 bases from V and 5 bases from J, the junction contained 5 bases not matched to a gene.

The chain employs TRBV21-1 and TRBJ2-1; TRBD2 is taken as the D call from the table, unchecked against the DNA. TRBV21-1 is recorded as a pseudogene. The CDR3 totals 16 residues. Written as DNA, the CDR3 is TGTGCCAGCAGCAAAGCGGGGACTAGCGGCTACAATGAGCAGTTCTTC. Its protein is CASSKAGTSGYNEQFF.

This clone was recorded a few times. The V call is TRBV6-5, the J call TRBJ1-1; 7 nucleotides match TRBD1. Germline trimming cut 6 bases from V and 1 base from J; bases unmatched to any gene: 5. The CDR3 loop spans 14 amino acids. Germline CDR1 and CDR2: MNHEY and SVGAGI. The CDR3 reads CASRPTGANTEAFF. CDR3 sequence (DNA): TGTGCCAGCAGACCTACAGGGGCGAACACTGAAGCTTTCTTT.

V is TRBV10-3 and J is TRBJ1-3; possibly TRBD1 for D (5 bases). Germline V gives CDR1 ENHRY, CDR2 SYGVKD. The CDR3 runs 12 residues. Trimming left V 10 bases short and J 4 bases short, with 11 bases between. Here the CDR3 DNA reads TGTGCCACCGCGGGGGGAGGAAACACCATATATTTT. Residues: CATAGGGNTIYF.

The chain combines TRBV12-5 with TRBJ2-1, with 12 bases fitting TRBD2. V gave up 6 bases and J gave up 3 bases; unmatched junction bases: 9. This CDR3 region has 17 residues. The germline V gene encodes CDR1 LGHNT and CDR2 FRNRAP. CDR3 loop: CASGRTSGNSFYNEQFF. For the CDR3, the DNA is TGTGCTAGTGGACGGACTAGCGGGAACTCTTTCTACAATGAGCAGTTCTTC.

The chain combines TRBV28 with TRBJ1-5, with 9 bases identical to TRBD1. This CDR3 is 15 amino acids long. Germline assignment: CDR1 MDHEN and CDR2 SYDVKM. V was clipped by 6 bases and J by 3 bases; unmatched bases: 6. The DNA of the CDR3 is TGTGCCAGCAGCTTAAACAGGGGGCTCAATCAGCCCCAGCATTTT. Encoded protein: CASSLNRGLNQPQHF.

The chain employs TRBV2 and TRBJ2-1, with TRBD2 as a possible D gene (6 bases). The CDR3 contains 11 residues. Between the trimmed V and J ends, which lost 7 bases and 10 bases, there was a span of 11 bases. CDR1 and CDR2 from the germline V gene are SNHLY and FYNNEI. CDR3 bases: TGTGCCAGCACTGCGGGGTGGGAGCAGTTCTTC. Amino acid sequence: CASTAGWEQFF.

The rearrangement joins TRBV7-2 to TRBJ2-7, with 7 bases that match TRBD1. Germline values: CDR1 SGHTA, CDR2 FQGNSA. J lost 13 bases, V lost 7 bases, and 13 bases had no gene match. CDR3 size: 12 residues. CDR3 coding DNA: TGTGCCAGCATCAATATTGGGACAGCCCTCTACTTC. This translates into CASINIGTALYF.

This clone has just a few counts. The CDR3 DNA sequence: TGTGCCACCAGCCCTCGGAACAGCGGGGGCCTGTGGGAGCTGTTTTTT. Translation: CATSPRNSGGLWELFF. V is TRBV15 and J is TRBJ2-2, with TRBD2 matching over 8 bases. The CDR3 extends over 16 amino acids. CDR1 is LNHNV and CDR2 is YYDKDF in the germline V gene (reference sequence). J lost 9 bases, V lost 5 bases, and 14 bases had no gene match.

The chain recombines TRBV6-5 with TRBJ2-2, with 9 nucleotides matching TRBD2. Per the germline V gene, CDR1 is MNHEY and CDR2 is SVGAGI. This CDR3 has 14 residues. Losses at the gene ends were 8 bases for V and 6 bases for J; bases not matched to a gene: 7. The CDR3 nucleotides read TGTGCCAGCTATAGCGGGAGCCCCCCCGGGGAGCTGTTTTTT. It is translated as CASYSGSPPGELFF.

V usage is TRBV5-1 and J usage is TRBJ2-7, with D possibly TRBD2 on 5 matching bases. The V end lost 3 bases, the J end lost 6 bases, and 10 bases lay between the germline ends. CDR3 length: 12 amino acids. Germline V CDR1 and CDR2: SGHRS, YFSETQ. Written as DNA, the CDR3 is TGCGCCAGCAGCTACGGACGGGGCGAGCAGTACTTC. Translated, it gives CASSYGRGEQYF.

This chain uses TRBV5-1 with TRBJ2-7, with TRBD1 as a possible D gene (6 bases). Trimming took 5 bases from V and 3 from J, leaving 21 bases between them. Germline V gives CDR1 SGHRS, CDR2 YFSETQ. The CDR3 covers 16 residues. CDR3 bases: TGCGCCAGCAGTCCGGTTAATGGACAGAGGTTCTACGAGCAGTACTTC. It translates to CASSPVNGQRFYEQYF.

The genes are TRBV5-1 and TRBJ2-7, with 10 bases fitting TRBD2. The CDR3 loop spans 16 amino acids. The junction had 11 bases not matched to a gene; V was cut back by 2 bases and J by 6 bases. Per germline, CDR1 SGHRS and CDR2 YFSETQ. CDR3 nucleotide sequence: TGCGCCAGCAGCTTAATTCGTGAGCGGGAGGGTTTCGAGCAGTACTTC. Protein: CASSLIREREGFEQYF.

This clone was detected once. The rearrangement links TRBV7-8 to TRBJ1-5, with D hard to call. Trimming removed 6 bases at V and 1 base at J, with 19 bases between. Germline lookup yields CDR1 SGHVS and CDR2 FQNEAQ. The CDR3 length is 17 residues. CDR3 DNA: TGTGCCAGCAGTTTAAATCAGAGGGCCAGGAGCAATCAGCCCCAGCATTTT. This encodes CASSLNQRARSNQPQHF.

CDR3 residues: CASSDGWGSNLARTDTQYF. In DNA, the CDR3 is TGTGCCAGCAGTGACGGGTGGGGATCTAACCTAGCCCGCACAGATACGCAGTATTTT. J is TRBJ2-3 and V is TRBV6-1; TRBD2 is a possible D gene (5 bases). Germline V gene data show CDR1 as MNHNS and CDR2 as SASEGT. Trimming cost V 3 bases and J 1 base, with 23 bases left between them. The CDR3 length is 19 residues.

This rearrangement joins TRBV6-5 to TRBJ1-3; D is unclear. V was clipped by 8 bases and J by 0 bases, with 8 bases between them. The CDR3 totals 13 residues. Germline assignment: CDR1 MNHEY and CDR2 SVGAGI. The CDR3 protein is CASVQFSGNTIYF. CDR3 coding DNA: TGTGCCAGCGTCCAGTTCTCTGGAAACACCATATATTTT.

The J gene is TRBJ2-7, the V gene TRBV7-3; D might be TRBD2 (6 bases). CDR3 size: 13 residues. V lost 5 bases and J 6 bases, leaving 14 bases between the germline ends. In germline, CDR1 is SGHTA, CDR2 FQGTGA. The CDR3 reads CASSRSGEGEQYF. CDR3 nucleotide sequence: TGTGCCAGCAGCCGTAGCGGAGAGGGCGAGCAGTACTTC.

The CDR3: CASSSYRAYDEKLFF. As DNA, the CDR3 is TGTGCCAGCAGCTCCTACAGGGCTTACGATGAAAAACTGTTTTTT. V usage is TRBV7-9 and J usage is TRBJ1-4, with D possibly TRBD1 on 6 matching bases. The CDR3 totals 15 residues. Germline CDR1 is SEHNR and CDR2 is FQNEAQ (reference sequence). Deletions cut 4 bases from V and 6 bases from J, with 15 bases between. Full variable domain (rest looked up from reference TRBV7-9 and TRBJ1-4): DTGVSQNPRHKITKRGQNVTFRCDPISEHNRLYWYRQTLGQGPEFLTYFQNEAQLEKSRLLSDRFSAERPKGSFSTLEIQRTEQGDSAMYLCASSSYRAYDEKLFFGSGTQLSVL.

This clone was observed once. The J gene is TRBJ2-1, the V gene TRBV15, with a possible D match to TRBD1 (5 bases). The V and J ends lost 0 bases and 4 bases respectively, with 16 bases between them. CDR1 and CDR2 from the germline V gene are LNHNV and YYDKDF (reference sequence). The CDR3 is 17 residues long. The CDR3 spells CATSRDPPRAYYNEQFF. Here the CDR3 DNA reads TGTGCCACCAGCAGAGATCCCCCCAGGGCTTATTACAATGAGCAGTTCTTC. Variable domain in full (rest from reference TRBV15 and TRBJ2-1): DAMVIQNPRYQVTQFGKPVTLSCSQTLNHNVMYWYQQKSSQAPKLLFHYYDKDFNNEADTPDNFQSRRPNTSFCFLDIRSPGLGDTAMYLCATSRDPPRAYYNEQFFGPGTRLTVL.

J is TRBJ2-5 and V is TRBV15, with 8 bases identical to TRBD1. This CDR3 has 17 amino acids. V shed 0 bases and J 4 bases; nucleotides not matched to a gene: 10. Germline CDR1 reads LNHNV; CDR2 reads YYDKDF (reference sequence). CDR3 in amino acids: CATSRDQSQGVGETQYF. The DNA of the CDR3 is TGTGCCACCAGCAGAGATCAGTCACAGGGGGTAGGAGAGACCCAGTACTTC.

The V gene is TRBV2, the J gene TRBJ1-2, with TRBD1 matching over 9 bases. This CDR3 spans 17 amino acids. J lost 3 bases, V lost 2 bases, and 10 bases had no gene match. The germline V gene has CDR1 SNHLY and CDR2 FYNNEI. CDR3 in amino acids: CASSEQRDRVLDYGYTF. CDR3 coding DNA: TGTGCCAGCAGTGAACAACGGGACAGGGTTTTGGACTATGGCTACACCTTC.